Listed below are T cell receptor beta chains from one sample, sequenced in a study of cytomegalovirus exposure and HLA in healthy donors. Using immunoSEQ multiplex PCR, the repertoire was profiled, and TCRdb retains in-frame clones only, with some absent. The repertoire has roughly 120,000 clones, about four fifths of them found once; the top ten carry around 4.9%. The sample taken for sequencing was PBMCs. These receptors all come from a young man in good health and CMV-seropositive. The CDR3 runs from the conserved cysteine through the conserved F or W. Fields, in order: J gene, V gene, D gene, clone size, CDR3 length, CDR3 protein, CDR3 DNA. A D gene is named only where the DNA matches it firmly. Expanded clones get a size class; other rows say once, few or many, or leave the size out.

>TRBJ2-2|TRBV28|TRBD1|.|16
CASSFDRGQNPGELFF
TGTGCCAGCAGTTTTGACAGGGGGCAAAACCCCGGGGAGCTGTTTTTT
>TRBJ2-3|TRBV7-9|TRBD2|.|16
CASSPIPSGDTDTQYF
TGTGCCAGCAGCCCCATCCCTAGCGGGGACACAGATACGCAGTATTTT
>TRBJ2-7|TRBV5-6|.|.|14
CASTLVGDSYEQYF
TGTGCCAGCACCCTCGTCGGGGACTCCTACGAGCAGTACTTC
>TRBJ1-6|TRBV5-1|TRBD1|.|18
CASSLEGQGSSYNSPLHF
TGCGCCAGCAGCTTGGAGGGACAGGGTAGCTCCTATAATTCACCCCTCCACTTT
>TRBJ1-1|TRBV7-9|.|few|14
CSSSLGGGSTEAFF
TGTTCCAGCAGCTTAGGGGGGGGTTCCACTGAAGCTTTCTTT
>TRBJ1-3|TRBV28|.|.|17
CASSKGAVNLSGNTIYF
TGTGCCAGCAGTAAAGGGGCGGTTAACCTCTCTGGAAACACCATATATTTT
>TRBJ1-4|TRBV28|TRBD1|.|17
CASSSPVQGLRNEKLFF
TGTGCCAGCAGTTCCCCGGTACAGGGGCTCCGGAATGAAAAACTGTTTTTT
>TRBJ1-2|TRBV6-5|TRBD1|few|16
CASSLGQGAPNYGYTF
TGTGCCAGCAGTTTGGGACAGGGGGCGCCTAACTATGGCTACACCTTC
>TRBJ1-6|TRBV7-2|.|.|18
CASSLRGVNRDIGSPLHF
TGTGCCAGCAGCTTGCGGGGTGTGAACAGAGATATTGGGTCACCCCTCCACTTT
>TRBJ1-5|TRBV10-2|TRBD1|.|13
CASSPGQGVPQHF
TGCGCCAGCAGTCCGGGACAGGGTGTGCCCCAGCATTTT
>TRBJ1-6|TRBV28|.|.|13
CASSDTVQSSLHF
TGTGCCAGCAGTGACACCGTGCAGTCATCCCTCCACTTT